The clone carrying this TCR beta chain appeared a single time. Its antigen is unidentified. Only in-frame clones appear in the TCRdb table, and some are missing; sequencing was by immunoSEQ multiplex PCR. The table has more than 15,000 clones, approximately 80% seen once; the top ten hold roughly a tenth. The data originate from a study of somatic mutations in cytotoxic T cells in rheumatoid arthritis. Overall study: Immediately following diagnosis and ahead of any treatment, patient blood (approximately 30 ml EDTA) was drawn. The study, taken as a whole, reports: The CD8+ clonality of rheumatoid arthritis patients increased with age, whereas that of healthy controls did not.

The CDR3 spans 17 residues. Germline CDR1 reads SGHRS; CDR2 reads YFSETQ. V was pared by 2 bases and J by 1 base, with 7 bases of the junction left unmatched. Once isolated by positive magnetic bead selection, the CD4+ and CD8+ cells had their purity checked by flow cytometry. Material for sequencing was CD8+ T cells sorted from blood. The J gene is TRBJ1-1, the V gene TRBV5-1; 11 positions match TRBD1. The TCR sequence derives from an adult with rheumatoid arthritis. In DNA form, the CDR3 reads TGCGCCAGCAGCTTAGGACAGGGGGCGTTCCGGAACACTGAAGCTTTCTTT. Its protein product is CASSLGQGAFRNTEAFF.